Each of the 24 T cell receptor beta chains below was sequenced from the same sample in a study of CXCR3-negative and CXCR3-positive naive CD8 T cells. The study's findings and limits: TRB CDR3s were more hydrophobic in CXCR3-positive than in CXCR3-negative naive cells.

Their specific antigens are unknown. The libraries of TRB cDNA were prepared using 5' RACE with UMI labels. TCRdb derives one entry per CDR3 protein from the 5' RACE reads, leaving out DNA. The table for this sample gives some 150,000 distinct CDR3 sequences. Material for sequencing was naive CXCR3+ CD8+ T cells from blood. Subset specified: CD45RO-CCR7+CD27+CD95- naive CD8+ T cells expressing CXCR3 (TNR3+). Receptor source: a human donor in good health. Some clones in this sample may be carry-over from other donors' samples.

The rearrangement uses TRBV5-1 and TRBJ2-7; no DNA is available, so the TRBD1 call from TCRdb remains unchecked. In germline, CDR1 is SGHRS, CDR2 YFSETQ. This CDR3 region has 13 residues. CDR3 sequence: CASRGPRGDEQYF.

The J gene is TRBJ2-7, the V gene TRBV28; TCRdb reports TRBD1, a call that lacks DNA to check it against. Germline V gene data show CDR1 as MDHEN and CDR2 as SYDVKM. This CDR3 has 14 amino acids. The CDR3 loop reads CASTVQGSSSEQYF.

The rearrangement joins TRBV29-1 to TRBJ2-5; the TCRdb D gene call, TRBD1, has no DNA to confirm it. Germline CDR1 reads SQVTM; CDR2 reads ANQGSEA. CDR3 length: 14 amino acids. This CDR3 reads CSVGTGAYQETQYF.

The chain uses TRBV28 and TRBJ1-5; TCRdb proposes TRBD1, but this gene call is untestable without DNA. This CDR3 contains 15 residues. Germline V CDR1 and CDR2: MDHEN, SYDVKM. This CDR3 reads CASSEQGGSNQPQHF.

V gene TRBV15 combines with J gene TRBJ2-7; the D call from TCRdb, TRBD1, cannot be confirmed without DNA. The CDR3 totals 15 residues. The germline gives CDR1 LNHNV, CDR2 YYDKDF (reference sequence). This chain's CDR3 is CATSIARTGDYEQYF.

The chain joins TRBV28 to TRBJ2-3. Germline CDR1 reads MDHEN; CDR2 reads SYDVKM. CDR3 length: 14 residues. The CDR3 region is CASTPSLTSDTQYF.

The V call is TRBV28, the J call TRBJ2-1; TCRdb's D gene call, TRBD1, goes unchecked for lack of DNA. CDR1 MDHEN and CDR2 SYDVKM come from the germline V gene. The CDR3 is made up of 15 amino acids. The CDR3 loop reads CASSFEAGGVGEQFF.

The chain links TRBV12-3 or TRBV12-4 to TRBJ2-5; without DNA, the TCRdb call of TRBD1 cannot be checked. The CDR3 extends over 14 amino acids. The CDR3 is CASSFGGGMETQYF.

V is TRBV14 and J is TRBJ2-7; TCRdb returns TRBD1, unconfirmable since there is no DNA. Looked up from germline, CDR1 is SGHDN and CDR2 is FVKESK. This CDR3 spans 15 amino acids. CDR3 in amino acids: CASSQVRGVPYEQYF.

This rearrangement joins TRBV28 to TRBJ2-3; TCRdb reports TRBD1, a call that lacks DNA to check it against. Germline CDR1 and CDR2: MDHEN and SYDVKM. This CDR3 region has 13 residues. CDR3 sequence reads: CASSSGTEDTQYF.

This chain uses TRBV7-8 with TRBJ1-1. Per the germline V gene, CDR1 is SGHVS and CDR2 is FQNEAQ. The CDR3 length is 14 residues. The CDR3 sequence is CASSSAGPNTEAFF.

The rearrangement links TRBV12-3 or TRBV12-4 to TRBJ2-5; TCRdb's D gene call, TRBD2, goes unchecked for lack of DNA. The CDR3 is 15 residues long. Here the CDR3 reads CASSFPAGGQETQYF.

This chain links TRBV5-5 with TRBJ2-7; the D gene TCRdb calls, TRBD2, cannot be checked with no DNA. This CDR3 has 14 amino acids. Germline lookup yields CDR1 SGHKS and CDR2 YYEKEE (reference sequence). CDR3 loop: CASSLIQGGYEQYF.

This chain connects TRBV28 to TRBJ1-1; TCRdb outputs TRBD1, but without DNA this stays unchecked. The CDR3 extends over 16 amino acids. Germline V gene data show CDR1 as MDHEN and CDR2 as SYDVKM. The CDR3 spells CASTPLGAGWGTEAFF.

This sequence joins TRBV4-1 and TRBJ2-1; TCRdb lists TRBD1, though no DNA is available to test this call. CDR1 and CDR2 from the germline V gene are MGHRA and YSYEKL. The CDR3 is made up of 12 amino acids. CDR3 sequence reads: CASSHSQGKQFF.

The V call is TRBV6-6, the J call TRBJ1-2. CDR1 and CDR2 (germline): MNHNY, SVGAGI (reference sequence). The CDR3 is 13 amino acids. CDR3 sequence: CASSPSVVYGYTF.

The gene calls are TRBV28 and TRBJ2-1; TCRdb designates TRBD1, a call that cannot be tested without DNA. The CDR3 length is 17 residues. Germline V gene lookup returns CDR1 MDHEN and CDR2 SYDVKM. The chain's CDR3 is CASRLNPIQGIYNGQFF.

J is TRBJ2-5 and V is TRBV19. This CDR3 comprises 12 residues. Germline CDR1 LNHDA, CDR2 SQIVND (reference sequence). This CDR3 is CATQGYQETQYF.

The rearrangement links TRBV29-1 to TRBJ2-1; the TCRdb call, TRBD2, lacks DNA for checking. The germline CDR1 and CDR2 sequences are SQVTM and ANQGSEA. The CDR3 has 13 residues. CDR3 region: CSVDLAGYDEQFF.

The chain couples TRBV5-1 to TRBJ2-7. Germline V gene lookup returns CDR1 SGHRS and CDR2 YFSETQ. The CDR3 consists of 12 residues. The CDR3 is CASSWAESEQYF.

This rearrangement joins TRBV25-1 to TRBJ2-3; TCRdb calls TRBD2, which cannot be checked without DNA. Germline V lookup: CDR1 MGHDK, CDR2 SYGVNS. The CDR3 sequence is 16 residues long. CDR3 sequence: CASSELASGVSDTQYF.

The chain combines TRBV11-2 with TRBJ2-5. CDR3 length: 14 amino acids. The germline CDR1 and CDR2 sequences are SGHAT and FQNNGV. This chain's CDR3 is CASSLVTAQETQYF.

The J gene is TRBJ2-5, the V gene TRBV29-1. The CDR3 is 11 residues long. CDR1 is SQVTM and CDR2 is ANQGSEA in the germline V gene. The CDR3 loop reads CSVEDRETQYF.

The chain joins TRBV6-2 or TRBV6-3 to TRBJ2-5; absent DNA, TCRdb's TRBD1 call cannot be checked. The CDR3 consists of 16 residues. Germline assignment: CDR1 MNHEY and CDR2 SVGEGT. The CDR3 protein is CASSYPAQGAGETQYF.